The rows below give T cell receptor beta chains drawn from one sample of a study of immune heterogeneity within non-small cell lung tumors. MiXCR, applied by TCRdb to the multiplex PCR reads, yields one record per CDR3 protein. The sample has over 2,000 distinct CDR3 sequences, approximately 26% seen once. Sequencing was done on a sample of lung tumor tissue. The receptors were gathered from a man in his 60s with non-small cell lung cancer. Both conserved end residues are part of each CDR3. The D gene is left open where the match is weak. Rows give clone size only sometimes, using once, few, many, or a class for an expanded clone.

- | medium-sized | TRBJ1-5 | TRBV10-2 | CASSYSVRTDNQPQHF | TGCGCCAGCAGTTATTCGGTGAGGACAGATAATCAGCCCCAGCATTTT
TRBD1 | - | TRBJ1-5 | TRBV5-6 | CASSLRQGRGQPQHF | TGTGCCAGCAGCTTAAGACAGGGCCGCGGTCAGCCCCAGCATTTT
- | medium-sized | TRBJ2-3 | TRBV6-2/TRBV6-3 | CASSRLGAFTDTQYF | TGTGCCAGCAGTCGACTAGGAGCGTTCACAGATACGCAGTATTTT
TRBD2 | - | TRBJ2-2 | TRBV6-1 | CAISSSGSIIGKLFF | TGTGCCATCTCTTCTAGCGGGAGTATTATCGGGAAGCTGTTTTTT
TRBD2 | medium-sized | TRBJ2-5 | TRBV6-1 | CASTTLSTGTSGTKTQYF | TGTGCCAGCACCACACTTTCGACCGGGACTAGCGGGACTAAGACCCAGTACTTC
- | medium-sized | TRBJ1-5 | TRBV4-2 | CASSQASQGNQPQHF | TGTGCCAGCAGCCAAGCTTCCCAGGGGAATCAGCCCCAGCATTTT
TRBD2 | medium-sized | TRBJ2-7 | TRBV6-1 | CASKGSSGRSYEQYF | TGTGCCAGCAAGGGTTCCAGCGGGAGGTCCTACGAGCAGTACTTC
TRBD2 | medium-sized | TRBJ2-3 | TRBV29-1 | CSVEVLVGTSGREGTDTQYF | TGCAGCGTTGAAGTTCTGGTTGGGACTAGCGGGAGGGAGGGCACAGATACGCAGTATTTT
TRBD1 | - | TRBJ2-5 | TRBV28 | CASSFRDREQETQYF | TGTGCCAGCAGTTTCCGGGACAGGGAACAAGAGACCCAGTACTTC
- | medium-sized | TRBJ1-5 | TRBV2 | CASSETRQSTGGQPQHF | TGTGCCAGCAGTGAAACTCGCCAATCGACCGGAGGTCAGCCCCAGCATTTT
- | medium-sized | TRBJ2-3 | TRBV30 | CAWSVWGADTQYF | TGTGCCTGGAGTGTATGGGGAGCAGATACGCAGTATTTT
TRBD1 | medium-sized | TRBJ1-3 | TRBV6-1 | CASSDGQGPLGVTIYF | TGTGCCAGCAGTGACGGACAGGGGCCCCTTGGGGTCACCATATATTTT
- | medium-sized | TRBJ2-6 | TRBV9 | CASSVGGGSGANVLTF | TGTGCCAGCAGCGTAGGAGGGGGCTCTGGGGCCAACGTCCTGACTTTC
TRBD1 | medium-sized | TRBJ2-7 | TRBV10-3 | CAISEGGFRYEQYF | TGTGCCATCAGTGAAGGGGGCTTTAGGTACGAGCAGTACTTC
- | medium-sized | TRBJ1-4 | TRBV28 | CASGGVGGASEKLFF | TGTGCCAGCGGGGGGGTGGGGGGCGCGAGTGAAAAACTGTTTTTT
TRBD2 | - | TRBJ2-1 | TRBV7-3 | CASSSGTSGSRDDQFF | TGTGCCAGCAGCTCCGGTACTAGCGGGAGTCGGGATGATCAGTTCTTC
- | medium-sized | TRBJ2-7 | TRBV6-1 | CASSKDWSREQYF | TGTGCCAGCAGTAAGGACTGGTCTAGGGAGCAGTACTTC